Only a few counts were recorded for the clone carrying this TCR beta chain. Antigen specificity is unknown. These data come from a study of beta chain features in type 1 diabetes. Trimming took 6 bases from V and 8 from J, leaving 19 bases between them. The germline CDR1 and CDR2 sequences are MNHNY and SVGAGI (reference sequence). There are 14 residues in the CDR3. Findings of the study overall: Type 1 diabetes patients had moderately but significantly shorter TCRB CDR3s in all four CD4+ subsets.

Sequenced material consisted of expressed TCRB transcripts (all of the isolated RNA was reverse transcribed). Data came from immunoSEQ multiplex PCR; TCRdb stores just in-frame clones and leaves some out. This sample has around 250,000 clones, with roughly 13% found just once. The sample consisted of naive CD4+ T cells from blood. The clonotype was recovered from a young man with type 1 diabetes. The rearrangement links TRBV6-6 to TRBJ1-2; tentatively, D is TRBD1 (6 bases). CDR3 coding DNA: TGTGCCAGCAGCCCCGGGACACCTAGAAGGGGCTACACCTTC. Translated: CASSPGTPRRGYTF.